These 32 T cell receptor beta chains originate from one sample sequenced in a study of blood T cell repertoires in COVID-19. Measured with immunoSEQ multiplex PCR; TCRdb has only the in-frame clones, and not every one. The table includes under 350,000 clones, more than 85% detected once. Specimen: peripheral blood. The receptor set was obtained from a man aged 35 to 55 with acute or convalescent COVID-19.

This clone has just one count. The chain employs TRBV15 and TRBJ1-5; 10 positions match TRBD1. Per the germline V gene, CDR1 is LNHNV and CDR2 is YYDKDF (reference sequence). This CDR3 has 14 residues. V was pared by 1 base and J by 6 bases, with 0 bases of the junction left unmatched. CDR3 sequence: CATSRGDRGQPQHF. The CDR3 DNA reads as TGTGCCACCAGCAGAGGGGACAGGGGTCAGCCCCAGCATTTT.

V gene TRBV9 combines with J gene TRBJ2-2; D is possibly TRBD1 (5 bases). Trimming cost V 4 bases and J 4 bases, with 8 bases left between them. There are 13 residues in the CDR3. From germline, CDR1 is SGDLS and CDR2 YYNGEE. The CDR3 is CASSTDSTGELFF. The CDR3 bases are TGTGCCAGCAGCACCGACAGCACCGGGGAGCTGTTTTTT.

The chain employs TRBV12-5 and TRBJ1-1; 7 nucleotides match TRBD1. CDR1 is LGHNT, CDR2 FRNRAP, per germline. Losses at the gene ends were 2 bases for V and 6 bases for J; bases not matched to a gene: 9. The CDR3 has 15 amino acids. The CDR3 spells CASGLPRQGNAEAFF. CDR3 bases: TGTGCTAGTGGTTTGCCCCGACAGGGCAATGCTGAAGCTTTCTTT.

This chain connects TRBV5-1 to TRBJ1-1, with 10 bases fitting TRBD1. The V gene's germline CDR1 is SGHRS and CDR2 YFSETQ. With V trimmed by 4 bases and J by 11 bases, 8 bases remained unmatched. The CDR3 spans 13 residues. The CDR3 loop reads CASSGGQGEAAFF. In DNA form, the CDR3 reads TGCGCCAGCAGCGGTGGACAGGGGGAGGCGGCTTTCTTT.

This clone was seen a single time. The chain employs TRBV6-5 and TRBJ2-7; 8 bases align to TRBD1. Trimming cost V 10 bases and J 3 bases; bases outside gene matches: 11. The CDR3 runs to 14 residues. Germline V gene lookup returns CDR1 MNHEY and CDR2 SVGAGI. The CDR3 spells CATTGQGGFYEQYF. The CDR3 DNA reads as TGTGCCACGACCGGACAGGGTGGGTTCTACGAGCAGTACTTC.

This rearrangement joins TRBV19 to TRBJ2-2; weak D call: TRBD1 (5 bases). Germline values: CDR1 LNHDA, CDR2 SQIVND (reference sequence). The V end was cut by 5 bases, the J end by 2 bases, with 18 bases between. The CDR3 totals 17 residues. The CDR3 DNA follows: TGTGCCAGTAGTCCCCGCGCAGGGCTCGTTAACACCGGGGAGCTGTTTTTT. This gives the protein CASSPRAGLVNTGELFF.

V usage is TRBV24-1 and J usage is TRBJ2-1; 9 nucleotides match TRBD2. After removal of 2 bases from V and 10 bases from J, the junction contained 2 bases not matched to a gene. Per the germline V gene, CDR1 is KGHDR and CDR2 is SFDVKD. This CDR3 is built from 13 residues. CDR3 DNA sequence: TGTGCCACCAGTGATTCTCTAGCGGGAGAGCAGTTCTTC. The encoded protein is CATSDSLAGEQFF.

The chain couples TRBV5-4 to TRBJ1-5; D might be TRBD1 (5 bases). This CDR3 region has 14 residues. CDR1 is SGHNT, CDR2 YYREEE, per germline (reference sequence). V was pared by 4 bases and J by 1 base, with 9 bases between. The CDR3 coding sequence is TGTGCCAGCAGCACCGGGGGGAGCAATCAGCCCCAGCATTTT. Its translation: CASSTGGSNQPQHF. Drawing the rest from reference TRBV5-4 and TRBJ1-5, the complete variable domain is ETGVTQSPTHLIKTRGQQVTLRCSSQSGHNTVSWYQQALGQGPQFIFQYYREEENGRGNFPPRFSGLQFPNYSSELNVNALELDDSALYLCASSTGGSNQPQHFGDGTRLSIL.

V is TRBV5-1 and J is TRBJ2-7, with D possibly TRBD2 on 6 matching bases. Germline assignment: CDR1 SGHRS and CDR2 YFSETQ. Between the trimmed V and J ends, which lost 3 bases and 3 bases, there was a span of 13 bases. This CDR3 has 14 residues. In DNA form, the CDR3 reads TGCGCCAGCAGCTACCGGGACTTTCTCTACGAGCAGTACTTC. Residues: CASSYRDFLYEQYF.

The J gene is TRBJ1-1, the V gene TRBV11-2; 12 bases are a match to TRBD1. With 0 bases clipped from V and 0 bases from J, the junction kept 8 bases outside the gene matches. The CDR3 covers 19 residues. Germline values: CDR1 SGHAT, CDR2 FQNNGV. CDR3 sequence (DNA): TGTGCCAGCAGCTTAGACGCCGGGGACAGGGGGCTCGTGAACACTGAAGCTTTCTTT. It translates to CASSLDAGDRGLVNTEAFF.

CDR3 loop: CASSLPNDRGLAGYNEQFF. CDR3 nucleotides: TGTGCCAGCAGCTTACCCAACGACAGGGGGTTGGCGGGTTACAATGAGCAGTTCTTC. The chain employs TRBV5-6 and TRBJ2-1; TRBD1 agrees at 9 bases. Trimming cost V 2 bases and J 4 bases; bases outside gene matches: 16. Looked up from germline, CDR1 is SGHDT and CDR2 is YYEEEE. CDR3 length: 19 amino acids.

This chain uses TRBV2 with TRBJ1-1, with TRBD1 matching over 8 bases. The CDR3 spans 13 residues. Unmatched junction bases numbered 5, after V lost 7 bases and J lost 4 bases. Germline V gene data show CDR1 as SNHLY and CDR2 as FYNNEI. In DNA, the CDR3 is TGTGCCAGCACCGACAGGGGCCCCACTGAAGCTTTCTTT. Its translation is CASTDRGPTEAFF.

Here the CDR3 DNA reads TGCGCCAGCAGCTTGGGACAGGGGTTCACCGGGGAGCTGTTTTTT. This encodes CASSLGQGFTGELFF. The chain has TRBV5-1 and TRBJ2-2, with 8 bases lining up with TRBD1. From germline, CDR1 is SGHRS and CDR2 YFSETQ. V was pared by 0 bases and J by 4 bases, with 2 bases of the junction left unmatched. The CDR3 length is 15 residues.

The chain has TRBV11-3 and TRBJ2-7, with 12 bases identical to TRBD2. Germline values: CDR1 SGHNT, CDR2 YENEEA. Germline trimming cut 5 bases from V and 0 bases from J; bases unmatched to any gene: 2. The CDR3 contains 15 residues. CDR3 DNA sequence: TGTGCCAGCAGCAGACTAGCGGGGGCCTCCTACGAGCAGTACTTC. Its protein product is CASSRLAGASYEQYF.

CDR3 bases: TGTGCCAGCAGCCAGGGACAGCTAATATCTAATTCACCCCTCCACTTT. Protein sequence: CASSQGQLISNSPLHF. This sequence joins TRBV3-1 (or the pseudogene TRBV3-2) and TRBJ1-6; 7 bases match TRBD1. V shed 3 bases and J 6 bases; nucleotides not matched to a gene: 8. The length of the CDR3 is 16 residues. The germline V gene has CDR1 LGHDT and CDR2 YNNKEL (reference sequence).

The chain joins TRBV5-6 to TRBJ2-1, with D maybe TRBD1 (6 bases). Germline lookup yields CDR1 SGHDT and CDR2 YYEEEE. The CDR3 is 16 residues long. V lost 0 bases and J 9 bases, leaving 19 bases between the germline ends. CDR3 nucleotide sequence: TGTGCCAGCAGCTTGGGGTATGGACAGTCCGACCTTGAGCAGTTCTTC. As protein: CASSLGYGQSDLEQFF.

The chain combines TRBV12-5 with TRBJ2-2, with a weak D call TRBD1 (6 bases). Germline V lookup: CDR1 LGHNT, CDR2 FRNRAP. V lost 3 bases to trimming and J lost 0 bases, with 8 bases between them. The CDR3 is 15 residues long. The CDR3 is CASGFEGANTGELFF. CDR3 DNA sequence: TGTGCTAGTGGTTTCGAGGGGGCGAACACCGGGGAGCTGTTTTTT.

In DNA, the CDR3 is TGTGCCAGCAGCTTAGTATCTGGACAAATGCGCGGAAACACCATATATTTT. This codes for CASSLVSGQMRGNTIYF. V and J are TRBV7-2 and TRBJ1-3; D possibly corresponds to TRBD1 (5 bases). CDR1 and CDR2 from the germline V gene are SGHTA and FQGNSA. The V gene lost 1 base and the J gene lost 4 bases, with 17 bases spanning the gap. The CDR3 consists of 17 residues.

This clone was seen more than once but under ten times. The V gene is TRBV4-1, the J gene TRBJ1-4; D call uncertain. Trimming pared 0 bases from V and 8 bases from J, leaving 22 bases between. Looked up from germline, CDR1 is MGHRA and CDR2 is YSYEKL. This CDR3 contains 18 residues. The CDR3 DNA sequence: TGCGCCAGCAGCCAAGATGCTCGGGGTAAAGCGGAGCACGAAAAACTGTTTTTT. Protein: CASSQDARGKAEHEKLFF.

This chain's CDR3 is CASSLPLAGVGTGELFF. In DNA form, the CDR3 reads TGTGCCAGCAGTCTCCCACTAGCGGGGGTTGGCACCGGGGAGCTGTTTTTT. V gene TRBV27 combines with J gene TRBJ2-2; 11 bases agree with TRBD2. CDR1 and CDR2 from the germline V gene are MNHEY and SMNVEV (reference sequence). Trimming removed 5 bases from V and 4 bases from J; junction bases left unmatched: 9. The CDR3 covers 17 residues.

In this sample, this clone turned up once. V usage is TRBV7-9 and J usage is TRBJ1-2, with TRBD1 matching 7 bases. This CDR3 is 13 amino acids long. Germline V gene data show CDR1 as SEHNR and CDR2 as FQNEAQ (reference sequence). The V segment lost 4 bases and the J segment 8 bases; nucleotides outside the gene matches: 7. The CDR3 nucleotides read TGTGCCAGCAGCTCAGTAGGGGGCTTAGGCTACACCTTC. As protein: CASSSVGGLGYTF.

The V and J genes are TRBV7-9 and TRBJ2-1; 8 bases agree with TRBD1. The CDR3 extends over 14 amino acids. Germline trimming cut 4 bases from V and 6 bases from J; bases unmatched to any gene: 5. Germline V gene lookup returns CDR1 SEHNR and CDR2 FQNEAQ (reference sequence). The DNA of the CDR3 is TGTGCCAGCAGCTCGGACAGGGCTTTCAATGAGCAGTTCTTC. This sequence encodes CASSSDRAFNEQFF.

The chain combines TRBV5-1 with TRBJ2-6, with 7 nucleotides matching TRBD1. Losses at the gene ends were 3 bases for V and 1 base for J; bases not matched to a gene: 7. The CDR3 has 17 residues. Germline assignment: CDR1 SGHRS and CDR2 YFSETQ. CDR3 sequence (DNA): TGCGCCAGCAGCTCTGGGGGACAGCTTTCTGGGGCCAACGTCCTGACTTTC. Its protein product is CASSSGGQLSGANVLTF.

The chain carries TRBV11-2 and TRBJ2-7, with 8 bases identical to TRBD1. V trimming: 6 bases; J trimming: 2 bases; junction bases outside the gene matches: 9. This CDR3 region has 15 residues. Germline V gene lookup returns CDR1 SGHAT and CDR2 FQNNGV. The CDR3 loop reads CASSPDRGGPYEQYF. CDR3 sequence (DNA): TGTGCCAGCAGTCCAGACAGGGGTGGGCCCTACGAGCAGTACTTC.

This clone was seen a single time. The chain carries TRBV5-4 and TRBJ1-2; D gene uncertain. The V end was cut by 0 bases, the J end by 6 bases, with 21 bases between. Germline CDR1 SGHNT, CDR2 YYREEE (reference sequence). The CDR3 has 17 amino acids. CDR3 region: CASSLALGLQSSDGYTF. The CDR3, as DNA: TGTGCCAGCAGCTTGGCCTTAGGACTACAGTCCTCGGATGGCTACACCTTC.

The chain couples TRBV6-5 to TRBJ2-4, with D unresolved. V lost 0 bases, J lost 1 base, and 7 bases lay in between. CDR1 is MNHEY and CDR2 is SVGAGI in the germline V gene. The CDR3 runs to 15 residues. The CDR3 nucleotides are TGTGCCAGCAGTTACTCAAATAGCGCCAAAAACATTCAGTACTTC. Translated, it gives CASSYSNSAKNIQYF.

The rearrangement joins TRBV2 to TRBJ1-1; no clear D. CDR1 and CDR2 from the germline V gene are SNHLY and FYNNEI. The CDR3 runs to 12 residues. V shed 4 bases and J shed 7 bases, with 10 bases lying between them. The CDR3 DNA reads TGTGCCAGCAGTGCCTTGGGCCTTGAAGCTTTCTTT. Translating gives CASSALGLEAFF. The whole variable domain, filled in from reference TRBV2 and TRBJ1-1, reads EPEVTQTPSHQVTQMGQEVILRCVPISNHLYFYWYRQILGQKVEFLVSFYNNEISEKSEIFDDQFSVERPDGSNFTLKIRSTKLEDSAMYFCASSALGLEAFFGQGTRLTVV.

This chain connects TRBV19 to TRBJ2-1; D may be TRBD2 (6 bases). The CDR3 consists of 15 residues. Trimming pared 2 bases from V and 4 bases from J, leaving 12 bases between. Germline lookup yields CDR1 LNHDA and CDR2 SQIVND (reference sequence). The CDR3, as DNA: TGTGCCAGTAGTATAACAGGACTAAATTACAATGAGCAGTTCTTC. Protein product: CASSITGLNYNEQFF.

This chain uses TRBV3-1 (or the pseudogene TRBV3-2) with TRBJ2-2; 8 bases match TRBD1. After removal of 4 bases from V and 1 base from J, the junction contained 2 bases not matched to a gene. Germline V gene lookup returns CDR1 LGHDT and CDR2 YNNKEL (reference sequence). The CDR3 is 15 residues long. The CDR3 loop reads CASSLGQGNTGELFF. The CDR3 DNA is TGTGCCAGCAGCCTCGGACAGGGGAACACCGGGGAGCTGTTTTTT.

CDR3: CACPDRGLGGYGYTF. CDR3 nucleotides: TGTGCCTGTCCGGACAGGGGGCTGGGAGGCTATGGCTACACCTTC. The chain is built from TRBV30 and TRBJ1-2; 11 nucleotides align to TRBD1. The J segment lost 4 bases and the V segment lost 6 bases, leaving 10 bases of the junction unmatched. The CDR3 is made up of 15 amino acids. Germline assignment: CDR1 GTSNPN and CDR2 SVGIG (reference sequence). The complete variable domain, with remaining parts taken from reference TRBV30 and TRBJ1-2, reads SQTIHQWPATLVQPVGSPLSLECTVEGTSNPNLYWYRQAAGRGLQLLFYSVGIGQISSEVPQNLSASRPQDRQFILSSKKLLLSDSGFYLCACPDRGLGGYGYTFGSGTRLTVV.

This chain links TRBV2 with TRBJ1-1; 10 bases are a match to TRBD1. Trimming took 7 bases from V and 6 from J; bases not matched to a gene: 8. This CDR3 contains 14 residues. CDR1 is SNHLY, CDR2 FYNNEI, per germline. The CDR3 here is CASTAGTGEAEAFF. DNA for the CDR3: TGTGCCAGCACGGCGGGGACAGGGGAAGCTGAAGCTTTCTTT.

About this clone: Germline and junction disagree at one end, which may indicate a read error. This CDR3 is CAISESRQGYYGYAF. Written as DNA, the CDR3 is TGTGCCATCAGTGAGTCGCGACAGGGCTACTATGGCTACGCCTTC. The chain employs TRBV10-3 and TRBJ1-2, with 7 positions matching TRBD1. Germline V gives CDR1 ENHRY, CDR2 SYGVKD. The CDR3 runs to 15 residues.